Listed below are T cell receptor beta chains from one sample, sequenced in a study of blood T cell repertoires in COVID-19. Some clones are missing from TCRdb's copy, which holds only in-frame ones; the method was immunoSEQ multiplex PCR. The table lists 150,000 to 200,000 clones, about four fifths of them singletons. Sequenced: peripheral blood. The receptors were gathered from a man aged 60 to 69 with active or convalescent COVID-19. CDR3s include the opening cysteine and the closing phenylalanine or tryptophan. Fields, in order: clone size, J gene, D gene, V gene, CDR3 protein, CDR3 DNA. A D gene is named only where the DNA matches it firmly. Expanded clones are given a class, and other clones once, few, many or no size at all.

.	TRBJ2-1	TRBD1	TRBV7-2	CASSLSATGIAYNEQFF	TGTGCCAGCAGCTTATCCGCGACAGGGATCGCCTACAATGAGCAGTTCTTC
.	TRBJ2-1	.	TRBV5-6	CASSLGSGEQFF	TGTGCCAGCAGCTTGGGTTCAGGTGAGCAGTTCTTC
.	TRBJ1-1	TRBD1	TRBV11-3	CASSQQGDTEAFF	TGTGCCAGCAGCCAACAGGGGGACACTGAAGCTTTCTTT
.	TRBJ1-4	TRBD1	TRBV13	CASSIRDRVNEKLFF	TGTGCCAGCAGCATCCGGGACAGGGTAAATGAAAAACTGTTTTTT
.	TRBJ2-6	.	TRBV4-1	CASSQATILSGANVLTF	TGCGCCAGCAGCCAAGCGACAATCCTATCTGGGGCCAACGTCCTGACTTTC
.	TRBJ2-1	.	TRBV14	CASSHGDGLQYNEQFF	TGTGCCAGCAGCCACGGAGACGGACTCCAATACAATGAGCAGTTCTTC
.	TRBJ2-5	TRBD1	TRBV7-9	CASSLDRGLLETQYF	TGTGCCAGCAGCTTGGACAGGGGGCTTTTAGAGACCCAGTACTTC
.	TRBJ2-7	TRBD2	TRBV3-1/TRBV3-2	CASSHLAGGRVYEQYF	TGTGCCAGCAGCCACCTAGCGGGAGGTAGAGTCTACGAGCAGTACTTC
few	TRBJ1-5	.	TRBV24-1	CATSEDGQFNQPQHF	TGTGCCACCAGTGAGGACGGACAGTTCAATCAGCCCCAGCATTTT
once	TRBJ2-7	.	TRBV6-1	CASSERDEQYF	TGTGCCAGCAGTGAGCGCGACGAGCAGTACTTC
once	TRBJ2-5	.	TRBV7-2	CASSSKPGSLGETQYF	TGTGCCAGCAGCTCGAAGCCGGGATCCCTGGGAGAGACCCAGTACTTC
once	TRBJ1-1	.	TRBV6-5	CASSYSTGSEAFF	TGTGCCAGCAGTTACTCGACTGGGTCTGAAGCTTTCTTT
.	TRBJ1-4	.	TRBV28	CASSLSGTANEKLFF	TGTGCCAGCAGCCTCTCCGGGACTGCGAATGAAAAACTGTTTTTT
.	TRBJ1-2	.	TRBV6-5	CASSYQMGGFKGYTF	TGTGCCAGCAGTTACCAAATGGGAGGATTTAAAGGCTACACCTTC
few	TRBJ1-5	.	TRBV2	CASSPQALRYSNQPQHF	TGTGCCAGCAGTCCCCAAGCGCTGAGATATAGCAATCAGCCCCAGCATTTT
.	TRBJ2-7	TRBD2	TRBV28	CASSSTVGTSGNYEQYF	TGTGCCAGCAGTTCCACGGTAGGGACTAGCGGGAACTACGAGCAGTACTTC
.	TRBJ1-2	.	TRBV3-1/TRBV3-2	CASSQGWRGGYGYTF	TGTGCCAGCAGCCAAGGCTGGAGGGGGGGGTATGGCTACACCTTC
.	TRBJ1-1	.	TRBV18	CASSPPAGQTEAFF	TGTGCCAGCTCACCACCGGCGGGTCAGACTGAAGCTTTCTTT
few	TRBJ2-1	TRBD2	TRBV19	CASSIGGRVGNEQFF	TGTGCCAGTAGTATAGGGGGGAGGGTCGGGAATGAGCAGTTCTTC
.	TRBJ2-7	.	TRBV24-1	CATGRGGEQYF	TGTGCCACCGGAAGGGGGGGAGAGCAGTACTTC
.	TRBJ1-1	.	TRBV6-2/TRBV6-3	CASSYPSKRETNTEAFF	TGTGCCAGCAGTTACCCCTCTAAGCGGGAGACTAACACTGAAGCTTTCTTT
.	TRBJ1-5	.	TRBV7-2	CASSLGSRRPQHF	TGTGCCAGCAGCTTAGGAAGCAGGCGGCCCCAGCATTTT
.	TRBJ1-4	.	TRBV7-9	CASDPTDGGKLFF	TGTGCCAGTGACCCGACCGACGGGGGAAAACTGTTTTTT
.	TRBJ1-4	.	TRBV10-3	CATNSPGEKLFF	TGTGCCACCAACTCGCCCGGTGAAAAACTGTTTTTT
.	TRBJ2-2	TRBD1	TRBV6-4	CASSLQGPPDTGELFF	TGTGCCAGCAGTCTACAGGGGCCTCCGGACACCGGGGAGCTGTTTTTT
.	TRBJ2-5	TRBD1	TRBV4-1	CASSQEPGQGFGRQETQYF	TGCGCCAGCAGCCAAGAACCGGGACAGGGTTTTGGTCGACAAGAGACCCAGTACTTC
few	TRBJ2-1	.	TRBV9	CASSVGTTQYNEQFF	TGTGCCAGCAGCGTAGGGACTACCCAATACAATGAGCAGTTCTTC
.	TRBJ1-2	TRBD1	TRBV6-6	CASSYSRRGQEGYTF	TGTGCCAGCAGTTACTCCCGGAGGGGGCAGGAGGGCTACACCTTC
.	TRBJ2-7	TRBD1	TRBV5-1	CASSLGDRSQEQYF	TGCGCCAGCAGCTTGGGGGACAGGTCGCAAGAGCAGTACTTC
.	TRBJ2-1	TRBD2	TRBV7-3	CASSFTTIAGGLNEQFF	TGTGCCAGCAGCTTCACAACTATAGCGGGGGGGCTGAATGAGCAGTTCTTC
.	TRBJ1-2	.	TRBV5-1	CASSFGESPSGYTF	TGCGCCAGCAGCTTTGGGGAGAGTCCCAGCGGCTACACCTTC
.	TRBJ1-4	TRBD1	TRBV25-1	CASSGGDRVLFDEKLFF	TGTGCCAGCAGTGGGGGGGACAGGGTTTTATTCGATGAAAAACTGTTTTTT
.	TRBJ2-3	TRBD2	TRBV28	CAIGRWSGLAGPSTDTQYF	TGTGCCATTGGTCGGTGGTCGGGACTAGCGGGACCTAGCACAGATACGCAGTATTTT
.	TRBJ1-1	.	TRBV3-1/TRBV3-2	CASSPLSGNTEAFF	TGTGCCAGCAGCCCCCTCTCCGGGAACACTGAAGCTTTCTTT
.	TRBJ2-3	.	TRBV5-1	CASALAPSTDTQYF	TGCGCCAGCGCCCTGGCCCCTAGCACAGATACGCAGTATTTT
.	TRBJ2-3	TRBD1	TRBV24-1	CATSPTAGTGTTDTQYF	TGTGCCACCAGTCCCACGGCCGGGACAGGGACCACAGATACGCAGTATTTT
.	TRBJ2-7	TRBD2	TRBV3-1/TRBV3-2	CASSQAGGPYEQYF	TGTGCCAGCAGCCAAGCGGGAGGGCCTTACGAGCAGTACTTC
once	TRBJ1-2	.	TRBV25-1	CASSREAYGYTF	TGTGCCAGCAGCCGCGAGGCCTATGGCTACACCTTC
.	TRBJ1-5	.	TRBV7-2	CASSLSRQPQHF	TGTGCCAGCAGCTTAAGCCGGCAGCCCCAGCATTTT
.	TRBJ1-1	TRBD1	TRBV6-5	CASRDRVTEAFF	TGTGCCAGCCGGGACAGGGTTACTGAAGCTTTCTTT
.	TRBJ2-5	.	TRBV5-1	CASSRGGGRKETQYF	TGCGCCAGCAGCCGCGGGGGCGGAAGGAAAGAGACCCAGTACTTC
.	TRBJ2-7	TRBD1	TRBV5-4	CASSPRGTALKMPYEQYF	TGTGCCAGCAGCCCTAGGGGGACAGCCTTAAAGATGCCCTACGAGCAGTACTTC
.	TRBJ2-3	.	TRBV24-1	CATSPGGLDTQYF	TGTGCCACCAGTCCCGGAGGCTTAGATACGCAGTATTTT